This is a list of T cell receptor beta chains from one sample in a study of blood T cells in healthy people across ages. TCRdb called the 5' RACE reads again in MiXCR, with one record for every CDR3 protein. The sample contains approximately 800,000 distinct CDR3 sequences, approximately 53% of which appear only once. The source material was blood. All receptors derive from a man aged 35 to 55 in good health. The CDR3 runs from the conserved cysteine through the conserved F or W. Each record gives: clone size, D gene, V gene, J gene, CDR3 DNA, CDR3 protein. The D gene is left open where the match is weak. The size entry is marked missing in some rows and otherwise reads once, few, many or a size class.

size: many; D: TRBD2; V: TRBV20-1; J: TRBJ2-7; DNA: TGCAGTGCCAGCCCCCTAGCGGGAGCTCTATACGAGCAGTACTTC; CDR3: CSASPLAGALYEQYF
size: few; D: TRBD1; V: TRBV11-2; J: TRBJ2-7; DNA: TGTGCCAGCAGCTGGGACAGGGGCTCCTACGAGCAGTACTTC; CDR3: CASSWDRGSYEQYF
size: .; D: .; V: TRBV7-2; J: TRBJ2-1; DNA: TGTGCCAGCAGCTCACCGCCTCGAAAGCAGTTCTTC; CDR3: CASSSPPRKQFF
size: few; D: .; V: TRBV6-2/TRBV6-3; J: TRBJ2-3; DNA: TGTGCCAGCAGTTACGCGGGGACAAGCACAGATACGCAGTATTTT; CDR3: CASSYAGTSTDTQYF
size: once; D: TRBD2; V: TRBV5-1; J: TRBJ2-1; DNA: TGCGCCAGCAGCTTCCCACTAGCGGGAGGATCTAATGAGCAGTTCTTC; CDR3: CASSFPLAGGSNEQFF
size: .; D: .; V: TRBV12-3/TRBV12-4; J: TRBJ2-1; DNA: TGTGCCAGCAGTTCGACAGGAATCTACAATGAGCAGTTCTTC; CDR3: CASSSTGIYNEQFF
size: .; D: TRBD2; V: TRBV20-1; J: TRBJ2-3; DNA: TGCAGTGCTAGGACAACGGGAGGGTACACAGATACGCAGTATTTT; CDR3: CSARTTGGYTDTQYF
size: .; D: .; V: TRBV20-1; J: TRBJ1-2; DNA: TGCAGAACAGGGTATGGCTACACCTTC; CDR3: CRTGYGYTF
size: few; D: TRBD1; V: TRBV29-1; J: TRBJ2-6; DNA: TGCAGCGTTGAAGGGGAATCCGGGACAGGGGTTGGGGCCAACGTCCTGACTTTC; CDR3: CSVEGESGTGVGANVLTF
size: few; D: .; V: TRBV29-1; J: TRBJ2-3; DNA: TGCAGCGCGGTAGGGGGGACCCAAGGAGATACGCAGTATTTT; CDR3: CSAVGGTQGDTQYF
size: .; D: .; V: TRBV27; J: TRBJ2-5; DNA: TGTGCCAGCATCCGATGGGTAGGGCTCGAGGAGACCCAGTACTTC; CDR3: CASIRWVGLEETQYF
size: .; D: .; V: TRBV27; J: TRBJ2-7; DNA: TGTGCCAGCAGCCTGGGACCTCCGTGGATCGCCTACGAGCAGTACTTC; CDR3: CASSLGPPWIAYEQYF
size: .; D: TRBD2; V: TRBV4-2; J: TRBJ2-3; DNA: TGTGCCAGCAGCCAAGAGGGCGCGGGAGCCCTCCCAGATACGCAGTATTTT; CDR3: CASSQEGAGALPDTQYF
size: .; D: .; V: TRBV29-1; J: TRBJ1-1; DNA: TGCAGCGTTGAAGATCTTCGCCCCGGCTGGGCGGGAACTGAAGCTTTCTTT; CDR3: CSVEDLRPGWAGTEAFF
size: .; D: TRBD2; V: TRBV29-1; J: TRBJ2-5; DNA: TGCAGCGTCGCCTCGCCGGGACTAGCGGGAGAGGAGCAGTACTTC; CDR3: CSVASPGLAGEEQYF
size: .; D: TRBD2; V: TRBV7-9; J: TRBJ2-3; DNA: TGTGCCAGCACCACAACAAATGGGGCTAGCGGTGATACGCAGTATTTT; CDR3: CASTTTNGASGDTQYF
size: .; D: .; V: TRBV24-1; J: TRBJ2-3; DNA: TGTGCCACCAGTGATCTAGCGTTCGATACGCAGTATTTT; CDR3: CATSDLAFDTQYF
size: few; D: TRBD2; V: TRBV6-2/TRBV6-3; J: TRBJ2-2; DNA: TGTGCCAGCAGCTTCAGACTAGCGCAGAACACCGGGGAGCTGTTTTTT; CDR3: CASSFRLAQNTGELFF
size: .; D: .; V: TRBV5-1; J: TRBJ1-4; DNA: TGCGCCAGCACCGAGACGGTCCGTAATGAAAAACTGTTTTTT; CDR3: CASTETVRNEKLFF
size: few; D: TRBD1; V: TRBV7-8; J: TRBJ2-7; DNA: TGTGCCAGCACCCCTCCTCTCCGGGACAGGGGTTTGGGTGAGCAGTACTTC; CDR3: CASTPPLRDRGLGEQYF
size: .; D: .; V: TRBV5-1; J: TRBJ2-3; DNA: TGCGCCAGCGTGGGGCCCTATCCAGATACGCAGTATTTT; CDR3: CASVGPYPDTQYF
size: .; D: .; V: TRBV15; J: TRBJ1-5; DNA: TGTGCCACCAGCATGGGTTCACGGGATCAGCCCCAGCATTTT; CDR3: CATSMGSRDQPQHF
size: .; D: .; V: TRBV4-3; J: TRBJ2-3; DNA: TGCGCCAGCAGCCAAGCTATCGGAGTCCCCGGTATATCCGCTGCCACAGATACGCAGTATTTT; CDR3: CASSQAIGVPGISAATDTQYF
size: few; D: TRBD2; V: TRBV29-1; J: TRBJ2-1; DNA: TGCAGCCTTCGGACGAATCTAGCGGCCAATGAGCAGTTCTTC; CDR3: CSLRTNLAANEQFF
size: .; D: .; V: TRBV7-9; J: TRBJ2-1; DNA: TGTGCCAGCAGCATCCGGGAAGAGAGTGGCAATGAGCAGTTCTTC; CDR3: CASSIREESGNEQFF
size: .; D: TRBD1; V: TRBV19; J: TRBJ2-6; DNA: TGTGCCAGTAGAAGGGACAGGGGCTCTGGGGCCAACGTCCTGACTTTC; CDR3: CASRRDRGSGANVLTF
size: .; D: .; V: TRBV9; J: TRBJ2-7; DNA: TGTGCCAGCAGCGTAGATCCTTCTATGGGGCTAGTTAACGAGCAGTACTTC; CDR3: CASSVDPSMGLVNEQYF
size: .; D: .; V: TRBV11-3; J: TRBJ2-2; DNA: TGTGCCAGCAGCTTAGGACGGACGGTGGCGACCGGGGAGCTGTTTTTT; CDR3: CASSLGRTVATGELFF
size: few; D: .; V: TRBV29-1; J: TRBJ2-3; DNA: TGCAGCGTTGAAGATGGTCAGCGGTCTAGCACAGATACGCAGTATTTT; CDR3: CSVEDGQRSSTDTQYF
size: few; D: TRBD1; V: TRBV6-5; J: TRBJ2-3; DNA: TGTGCCAGCAGTTTAACAGGGGGCCTGACAGATACGCAGTATTTT; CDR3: CASSLTGGLTDTQYF
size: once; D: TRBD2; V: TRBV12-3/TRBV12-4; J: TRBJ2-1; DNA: TGTGCCAGCACTTTTATCCCGAGACTAGCGGGGGGCCCCAATGAGCAGTTCTTC; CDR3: CASTFIPRLAGGPNEQFF
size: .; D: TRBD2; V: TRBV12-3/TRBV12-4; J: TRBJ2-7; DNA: TGTGCCAGCAGACCTTCCGGGACTAGCAGCGAGCAGTACTTC; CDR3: CASRPSGTSSEQYF
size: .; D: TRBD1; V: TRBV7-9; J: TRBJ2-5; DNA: TGTGCCAGCAGCTTCCCCGGGACAGGGGGTTTGGAGACCCAGTACTTC; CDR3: CASSFPGTGGLETQYF
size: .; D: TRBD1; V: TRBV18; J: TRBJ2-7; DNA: TGTGCCAGCTCACCACAGGGGGCGACCTACGAGCAGTACTTC; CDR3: CASSPQGATYEQYF
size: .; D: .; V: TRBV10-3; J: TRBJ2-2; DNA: TGTGCCATCAGTGATCAGATCGACTGGAGGGCGAACACCGGGGAGCTGTTTTTT; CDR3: CAISDQIDWRANTGELFF
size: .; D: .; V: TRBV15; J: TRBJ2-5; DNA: TGTGCCACCAGCAGAGATCAAAGCATCCAAGAGACCCAGTACTTC; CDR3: CATSRDQSIQETQYF
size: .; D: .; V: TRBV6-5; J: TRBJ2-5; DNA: TGTGCCAGCAGTTACTGGAGGGCCTCAAACCAAGAGACCCAGTACTTC; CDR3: CASSYWRASNQETQYF
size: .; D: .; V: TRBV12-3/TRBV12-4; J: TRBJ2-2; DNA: TGTGCCAGCAGTTTATCCCACGGGGAGCTGTTTTTT; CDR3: CASSLSHGELFF
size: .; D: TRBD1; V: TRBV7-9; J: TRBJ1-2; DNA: TGTGCCAGCAGCTCCCCAGACAGGGTGTATGGCTACACCTTC; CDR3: CASSSPDRVYGYTF
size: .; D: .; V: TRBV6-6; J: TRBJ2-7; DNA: TGTGCCAGCAGGAAATCCGGGACTCCGAGCTCCTACGAGCAGTACTTC; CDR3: CASRKSGTPSSYEQYF
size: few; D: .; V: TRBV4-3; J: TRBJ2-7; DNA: TGCGCCAGCAGCCAAGATCTTGGGGCGCTTGGGGCCTCCCCCTACGAGCAGTACTTC; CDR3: CASSQDLGALGASPYEQYF
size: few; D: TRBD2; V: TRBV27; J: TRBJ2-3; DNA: TGTGCCAGCGGTACGGGGGGGGCCACAGATACGCAGTATTTT; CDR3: CASGTGGATDTQYF
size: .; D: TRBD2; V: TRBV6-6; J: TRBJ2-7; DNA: TGTGCCAGCAGTTCGCTCACTAGCGCTCCCTACGAGCAGTACTTC; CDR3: CASSSLTSAPYEQYF
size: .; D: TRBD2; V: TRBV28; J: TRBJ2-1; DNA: TGTGCCAGCAGTCCACCGGGGGGGCATGAGCAGTTCTTC; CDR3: CASSPPGGHEQFF
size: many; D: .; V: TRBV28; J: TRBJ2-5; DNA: TGTGCCAGCAGTTTACGGACAGACCACCGGGAGACCCAGTACTTC; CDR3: CASSLRTDHRETQYF
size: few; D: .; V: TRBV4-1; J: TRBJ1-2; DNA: TGCGCCAGCAGCCAAGAAGATATTGAGCCTAACTATGGCTACACCTTC; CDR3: CASSQEDIEPNYGYTF
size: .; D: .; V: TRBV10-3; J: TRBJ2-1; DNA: TGTGCCATCAGTGGGAAACGGGACCAGAATAATGAGCAGTTCTTC; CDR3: CAISGKRDQNNEQFF
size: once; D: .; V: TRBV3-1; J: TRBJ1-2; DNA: TGTGCCAGCAGCGAAAACAGGCATTGGAGCTACACCTTC; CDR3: CASSENRHWSYTF
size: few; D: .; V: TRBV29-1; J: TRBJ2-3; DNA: TGCAGCGTTGGGACAGCAGGCACAGATACGCAGTATTTT; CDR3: CSVGTAGTDTQYF
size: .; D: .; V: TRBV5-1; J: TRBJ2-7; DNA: TGCGCCAGCAGCTTGGACGGACTGTCCTACGAGCAGTACTTC; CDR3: CASSLDGLSYEQYF
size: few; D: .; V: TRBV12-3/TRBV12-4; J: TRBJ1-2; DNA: TGTGCCAGCAGCAAACGCCTCGAGGGGTCCATCTATGGCTACACCTTC; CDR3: CASSKRLEGSIYGYTF
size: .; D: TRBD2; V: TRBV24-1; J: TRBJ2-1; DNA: TGTGCCACCAGTGATTTTGCGGGAGGGCACAATGAGCAGTTCTTC; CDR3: CATSDFAGGHNEQFF
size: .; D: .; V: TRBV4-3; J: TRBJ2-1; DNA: TGCGCCAGCAGCCAAGATGGGAGGGGGAGCTCCTACAATGAGCAGTTCTTC; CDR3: CASSQDGRGSSYNEQFF
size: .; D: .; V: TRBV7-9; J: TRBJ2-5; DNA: TGTGCCAGCAGCTTCTTTTTCGGACAGATCCCGGGTCCTGCATGGGAGCAGTACTTC; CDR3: CASSFFFGQIPGPAWEQYF
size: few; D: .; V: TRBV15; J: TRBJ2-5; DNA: TGTGCCACCAGCACCGGGGAAGAGACCCAGTACTTC; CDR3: CATSTGEETQYF
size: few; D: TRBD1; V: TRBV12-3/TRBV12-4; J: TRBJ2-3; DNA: TGTGCCAGCAGCCTGGACAGGGGAGGTAATACGCAGTATTTT; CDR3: CASSLDRGGNTQYF
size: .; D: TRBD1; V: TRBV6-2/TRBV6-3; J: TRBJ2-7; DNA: TGTGCCGGCACCGGACAGGAACTTCAGTCAACCTACGAGCAGTACTTC; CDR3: CAGTGQELQSTYEQYF